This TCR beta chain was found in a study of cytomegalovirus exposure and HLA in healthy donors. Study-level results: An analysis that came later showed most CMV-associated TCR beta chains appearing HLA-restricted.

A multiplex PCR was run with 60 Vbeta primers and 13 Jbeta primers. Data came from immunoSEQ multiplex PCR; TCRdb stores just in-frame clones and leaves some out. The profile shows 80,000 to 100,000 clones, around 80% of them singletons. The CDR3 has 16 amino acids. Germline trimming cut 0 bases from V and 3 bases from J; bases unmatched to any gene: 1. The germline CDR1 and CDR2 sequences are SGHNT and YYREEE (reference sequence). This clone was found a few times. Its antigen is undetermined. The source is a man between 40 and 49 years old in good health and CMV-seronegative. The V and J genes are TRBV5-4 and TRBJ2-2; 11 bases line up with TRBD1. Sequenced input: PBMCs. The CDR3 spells CASSLGGQGDTGELFF. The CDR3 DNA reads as TGTGCCAGCAGCTTGGGGGGACAGGGGGACACCGGGGAGCTGTTTTTT.